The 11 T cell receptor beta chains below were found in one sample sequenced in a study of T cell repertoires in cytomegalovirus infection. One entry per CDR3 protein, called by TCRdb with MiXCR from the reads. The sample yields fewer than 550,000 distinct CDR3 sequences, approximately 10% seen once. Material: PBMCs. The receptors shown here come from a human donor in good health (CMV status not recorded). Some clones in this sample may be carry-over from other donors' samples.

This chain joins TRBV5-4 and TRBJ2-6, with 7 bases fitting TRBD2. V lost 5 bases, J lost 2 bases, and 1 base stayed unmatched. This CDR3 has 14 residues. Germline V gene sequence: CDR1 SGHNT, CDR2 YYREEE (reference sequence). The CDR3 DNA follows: TGTGCCAGCAGGGGGACTACTGGGGCCAACGTCCTGACTTTC. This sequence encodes CASRGTTGANVLTF. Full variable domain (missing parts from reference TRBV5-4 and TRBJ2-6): ETGVTQSPTHLIKTRGQQVTLRCSSQSGHNTVSWYQQALGQGPQFIFQYYREEENGRGNFPPRFSGLQFPNYSSELNVNALELDDSALYLCASRGTTGANVLTFGAGSRLTVL.

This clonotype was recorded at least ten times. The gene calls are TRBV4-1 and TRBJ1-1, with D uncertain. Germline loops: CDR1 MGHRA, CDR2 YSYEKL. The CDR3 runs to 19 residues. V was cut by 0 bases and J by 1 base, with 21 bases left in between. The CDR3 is CASSQDPDYFMFGNTEAFF. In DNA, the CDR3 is TGCGCCAGCAGCCAAGATCCGGACTATTTTATGTTTGGGAACACTGAAGCTTTCTTT.

CDR3 DNA: TGTGCCAGCAGCTTAGATGGTGGCGGTGAAGCTTTCTTT. Protein: CASSLDGGGEAFF. The V and J genes are TRBV7-6 and TRBJ1-1; D ambiguous. This CDR3 has 13 residues. Per germline, CDR1 SGHVS and CDR2 FNYEAQ. Trimming removed 1 base at V and 7 bases at J, with 10 bases between. Variable domain in full (rest from reference TRBV7-6 and TRBJ1-1): GAGVSQSPRYKVTKRGQDVALRCDPISGHVSLYWYRQALGQGPEFLTYFNYEAQQDKSGLPNDRFSAERPEGSISTLTIQRTEQRDSAMYRCASSLDGGGEAFFGQGTRLTVV.

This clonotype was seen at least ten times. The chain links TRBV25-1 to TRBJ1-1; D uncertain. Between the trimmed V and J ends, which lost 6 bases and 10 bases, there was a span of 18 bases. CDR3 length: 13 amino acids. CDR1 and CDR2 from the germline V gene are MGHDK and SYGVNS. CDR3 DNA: TGTGCCAGCAGCACCGAGCGATTAGTACCAGCTTTCTTT. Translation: CASSTERLVPAFF.

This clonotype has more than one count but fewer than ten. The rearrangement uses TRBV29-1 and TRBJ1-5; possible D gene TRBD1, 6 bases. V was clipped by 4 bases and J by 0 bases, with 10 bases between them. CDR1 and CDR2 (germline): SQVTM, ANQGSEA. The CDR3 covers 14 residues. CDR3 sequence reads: CSVGGHDSNQPQHF. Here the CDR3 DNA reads TGCAGCGTTGGGGGACACGATAGCAATCAGCCCCAGCATTTT.

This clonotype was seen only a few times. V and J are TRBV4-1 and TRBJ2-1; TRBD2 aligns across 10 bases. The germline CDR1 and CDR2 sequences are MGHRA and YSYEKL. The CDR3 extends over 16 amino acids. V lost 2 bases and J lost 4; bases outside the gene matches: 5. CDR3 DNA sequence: TGCGCCAGCAGCCAACCGGGACTAGCGACATACAATGAGCAGTTCTTC. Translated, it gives CASSQPGLATYNEQFF.

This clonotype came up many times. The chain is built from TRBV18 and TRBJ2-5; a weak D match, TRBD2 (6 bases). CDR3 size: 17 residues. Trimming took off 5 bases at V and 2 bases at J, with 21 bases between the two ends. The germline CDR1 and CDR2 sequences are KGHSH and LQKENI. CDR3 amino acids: CASSAPEEGTGQETQYF. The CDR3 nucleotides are TGTGCCAGCTCAGCTCCGGAGGAGGGGACGGGGCAAGAGACCCAGTACTTC. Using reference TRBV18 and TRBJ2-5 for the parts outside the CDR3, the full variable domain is NAGVMQNPRHLVRRRGQEARLRCSPMKGHSHVYWYRQLPEEGLKFMVYLQKENIIDESGMPKERFSAEFPKEGPSILRIQQVVRGDSAAYFCASSAPEEGTGQETQYFGPGTRLLVL.

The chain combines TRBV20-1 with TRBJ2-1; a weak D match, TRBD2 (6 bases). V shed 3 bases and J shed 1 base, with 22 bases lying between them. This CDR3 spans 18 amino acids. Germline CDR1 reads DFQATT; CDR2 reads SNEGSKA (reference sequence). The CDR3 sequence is CSASPLSGSGSSYNEQFF. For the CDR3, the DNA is TGCAGTGCTAGCCCTCTCTCCGGTAGCGGATCGTCCTACAATGAGCAGTTCTTC.

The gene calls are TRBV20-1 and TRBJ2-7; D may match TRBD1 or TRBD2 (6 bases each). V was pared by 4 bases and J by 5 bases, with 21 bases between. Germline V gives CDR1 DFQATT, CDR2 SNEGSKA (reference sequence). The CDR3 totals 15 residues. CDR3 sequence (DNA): TGCAGTGCTATCTCACCCGGGGGCGTGCTCGACGAGCAGTACTTC. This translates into CSAISPGGVLDEQYF.

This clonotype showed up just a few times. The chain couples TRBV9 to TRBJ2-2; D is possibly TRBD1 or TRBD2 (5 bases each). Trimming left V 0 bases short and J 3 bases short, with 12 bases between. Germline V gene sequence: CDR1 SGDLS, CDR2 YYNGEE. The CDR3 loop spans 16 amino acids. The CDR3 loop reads CASSVGQGEYTGELFF. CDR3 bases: TGTGCCAGCAGCGTAGGGCAGGGAGAGTACACCGGGGAGCTGTTTTTT.

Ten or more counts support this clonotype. For the CDR3, the DNA is TGCAGTGCTACTGATAGCGGGGGGGGCTACGAGCAGTACTTC. This translates into CSATDSGGGYEQYF. This chain joins TRBV20-1 and TRBJ2-7; 11 bases match TRBD2. CDR3 length: 14 residues. CDR1 and CDR2 from the germline V gene are DFQATT and SNEGSKA (reference sequence). With V trimmed by 4 bases and J by 3 bases, 5 bases remained unmatched.